The entry that follows covers one T cell receptor beta chain sequence. The data stem from a study of T cell repertoires in cytomegalovirus infection. The CDR3 loop spans 16 amino acids. Per germline, CDR1 SGHTA and CDR2 FQGNSA. The ends lost 3 bases at V and 3 bases at J; junction bases unmatched: 6. TCRdb re-derived calls from the reads in MiXCR, one entry per CDR3 protein. The sample carries around 530,000 distinct CDR3 sequences, approximately 26% recorded once. The sequenced sample was PBMCs. The chain employs TRBV7-2 and TRBJ1-5, with 9 bases matching TRBD1. The source is a human donor in good health (CMV status not recorded). Some clones in this sample may be carry-over from other donors' samples. CDR3 loop: CASSFSGTGNNQPQHF. DNA for the CDR3: TGTGCCAGCAGCTTTTCCGGGACAGGGAACAATCAGCCCCAGCATTTT.